The text below deals with one TCR beta chain. Its antigen has not been determined. The input lacks base qualities; no much larger clone sits a single base away. The collaborating institutions used their own protocols to collect whole blood in K2EDTA tubes. For TCRbeta analysis, collaborators shipped samples as frozen whole blood, isolated PBMCs, or DNA extracted from either of those sample types. The data were obtained in a study of blood T cell repertoires in COVID-19 (dated by TCRdb to 2018 to 2021). With regard to the full study: Samples covering the acute and convalescent phases of COVID-19 were provided by collaborators in the United States, Italy and Spain. Deeply sampled blood TCRbeta repertoires from subjects exposed to, actively infected with, or recovered from COVID-19 were included in the dataset. The samples were drawn from the first 160 participants of the ongoing ImmuneRACE study and from 1,254 subjects provided by 6 global collaborators. HLA class I and class II types, where available, came from metadata supplied by the sample provider rather than from assay-based typing. Nearly every sample came with metadata listing a de-identified subject ID, COVID-19 status, age in years and sex. The material from the prospective study consisted of cDNA or gDNA derived from T cells, B-cell-depleted T cells, or PBMCs. The repertoires were made available in a free public database intended to serve as a resource for research on the immune response to SARS-CoV-2.

The investigation overall reported the following: Clinical and demographic metadata were provided uncurated, with the amount varying by source and participant.

The CDR3 holds 14 amino acids from the cysteine to the phenylalanine. This entry keeps only the CDR3 DNA: 42 bases, framed from base 1. V is cut by 6 bases and J by 3 bases, and the space between the germline ends is 14 bases. The CDR1 and CDR2 encoded by the germline V gene are MDHEN and SYDVKM. TCRbeta CDR3 regions were amplified from genomic DNA by means of the immunoSEQ Assay, a bias-controlled multiplex PCR. The study's own analysis went as follows. Within the assay, amplification of reference gene primers was used to estimate how many nucleated cells each sample contained. To quantify the absolute abundance of each unique TCRbeta CDR3 rearrangement, sequence reads were collapsed and filtered. For each sample, productive Simpson clonality was calculated by taking the square root of Simpson's diversity index across productive rearrangements. This is the immuneACCESS table as TCRdb keeps it, with only in-frame sequences that have V and J called. A part of the clones is gone; compared with another copy, unresolved V genes explain less than half, and the rest is unexplained. V and J calls and clone size are given by that table; D and trimming were obtained from the DNA. In all, the sample holds some 670,000 clones, and more than 80% of those were seen once. More than 0.25% of the sample belongs to the ten largest clones.

The sequencing input was peripheral blood. The TCR was taken from a woman aged 18 to 35 with acute or convalescent COVID-19. The sequence joins TRBV28 to TRBJ1-1, and perhaps TRBD1 as D gene, on 5 matching bases. The encoded CDR3 is CASRPGGLDTEAFF. The DNA is as follows: TGTGCCAGCAGGCCGGGGGGGTTGGACACTGAAGCTTTCTTT.